This entry describes one TCR beta chain. This sample is drawn from a study of blood T cell repertoires in COVID-19. Clones were read by immunoSEQ multiplex PCR, and TCRdb kept only the in-frame ones, dropping some. This table holds some 250,000 clones, around 85% found once. The V gene's germline CDR1 is LGHNT and CDR2 FRNRAP. The CDR3 sequence is 16 residues long. Trimming cost V 3 bases and J 3 bases; bases outside gene matches: 4. This TCR derives from a woman aged 80 or over with acute or convalescent COVID-19. The sample comprised peripheral blood. The chain couples TRBV12-5 to TRBJ2-3; 12 bases align to TRBD2. Here the CDR3 DNA reads TGTGCTAGTGGTTTTATAACTAGCGGGGGGACAGATACGCAGTATTTT. Translating it yields CASGFITSGGTDTQYF.